These T cell receptor beta chains were read from a single sample in a study of blood T cell repertoires in COVID-19. TCRdb's table, derived via immunoSEQ multiplex PCR, lists solely in-frame clones and lacks some. The table includes 150,000 to 200,000 clones, about nine tenths detected once. Material: PBMCs or T cells enriched from blood (not recorded which). All receptors come from a woman between 18 and 29 years old who had recovered from COVID-19. Each CDR3 is given with its conserved first and last residue. The order of the fields is V gene, D gene, clone size, J gene, CDR3 DNA, CDR3 protein. A D gene is named only where the DNA matches it firmly. Clone size is shown for a subset of rows, as once, few, many or a class of expanded clone.

V: TRBV14
D: -
size: -
J: TRBJ2-1
DNA: TGTGCCAGCAGCCAAGAATTAGGAGGTAGGGCTAGGTCCTACAATGAGCAGTTCTTC
CDR3: CASSQELGGRARSYNEQFF

V: TRBV6-5
D: -
size: -
J: TRBJ2-5
DNA: TGTGCCAGCAGTTACGTTAGGAGTCAGACCCAGTACTTC
CDR3: CASSYVRSQTQYF

V: TRBV7-9
D: -
size: once
J: TRBJ1-3
DNA: TGTGCCAGTGGGGGCTTGGGATACACCATATATTTT
CDR3: CASGGLGYTIYF

V: TRBV10-1
D: -
size: -
J: TRBJ2-7
DNA: TGCGCCAGCAGGGGACACCCCGAAAAGGCAAGCGAGCAGTACTTC
CDR3: CASRGHPEKASEQYF

V: TRBV28
D: -
size: -
J: TRBJ1-2
DNA: TGTGCCAGCAGTTTAGTTGGAGGAAACTATGGCTACACCTTC
CDR3: CASSLVGGNYGYTF

V: TRBV7-3
D: TRBD1
size: -
J: TRBJ2-2
DNA: TGTGCCCATCAGGCACCGGGACAGATAAAGTTAGGCGGGGAGCTGTTTTTT
CDR3: CAHQAPGQIKLGGELFF

V: TRBV30
D: TRBD1
size: -
J: TRBJ2-2
DNA: TGTGCCTGGAGCCTCCACAGGGGGCTGGGCGGGGAGCTGTTTTTT
CDR3: CAWSLHRGLGGELFF

V: TRBV3-1/TRBV3-2
D: -
size: -
J: TRBJ2-7
DNA: TGTGCCAGCAGCCACTGGGGGGGGGCATCCTACGAGCAGTACTTC
CDR3: CASSHWGGASYEQYF

V: TRBV3-1/TRBV3-2
D: TRBD2
size: -
J: TRBJ2-6
DNA: TGTGCCAGCAGCCCCTATAGCGGGAGGGCCATGATGACTGGGGCCAACGTCCTGACTTTC
CDR3: CASSPYSGRAMMTGANVLTF

V: TRBV10-3
D: TRBD1
size: -
J: TRBJ1-1
DNA: TGTGCCATCACCCCGAGACAGGGGGACACTGAAGCTTTCTTT
CDR3: CAITPRQGDTEAFF

V: TRBV11-2
D: -
size: -
J: TRBJ2-2
DNA: TGTGCCAGCAGTTCGACCCAGGGTGGGGAGCTGTTTTTT
CDR3: CASSSTQGGELFF

V: TRBV7-2
D: TRBD1
size: once
J: TRBJ2-3
DNA: TGTGCCAGCAGCGCTCGGGACAGGTACACAGATACGCAGTATTTT
CDR3: CASSARDRYTDTQYF

V: TRBV5-1
D: TRBD2
size: -
J: TRBJ2-1
DNA: TGCGCCAGCAGCGGTGGACTAGCGGATACGAATGAGCAGTTCTTC
CDR3: CASSGGLADTNEQFF

V: TRBV7-9
D: TRBD1
size: -
J: TRBJ2-1
DNA: TGTGCCAGCAGCCCCCGGACAGGGGGCTACAATGAGCAGTTCTTC
CDR3: CASSPRTGGYNEQFF

V: TRBV6-5
D: TRBD1
size: once
J: TRBJ2-7
DNA: TGTGCCAGCACCCCTTTGACAGGGGGTACCTACGAGCAGTACTTC
CDR3: CASTPLTGGTYEQYF

V: TRBV28
D: -
size: once
J: TRBJ1-3
DNA: TGTGCCAGCAGTTTCGCGGGCGACGGAAACACCATATATTTT
CDR3: CASSFAGDGNTIYF

V: TRBV5-1
D: -
size: -
J: TRBJ2-5
DNA: TGCGCCAGCAGCTACCTGACAAGCCAAGAGACCCAGTACTTC
CDR3: CASSYLTSQETQYF

V: TRBV28
D: -
size: -
J: TRBJ1-5
DNA: TGTGCCAGCACCCTGGGTAGACAGAAGAATCAGCCCCAGCATTTT
CDR3: CASTLGRQKNQPQHF

V: TRBV24-1
D: TRBD2
size: -
J: TRBJ2-2
DNA: TGTGCCACCAGTGAGCCCGTTGGCGGGAGGTTCGGGGAGCTGTTTTTT
CDR3: CATSEPVGGRFGELFF

V: TRBV28
D: -
size: -
J: TRBJ2-5
DNA: TGTGCCAGCAGTCCCCGAACTGTAGCGCGGTACCAAGAGACCCAGTACTTC
CDR3: CASSPRTVARYQETQYF

V: TRBV19
D: -
size: -
J: TRBJ2-7
DNA: TGTGCCCCCGTCCACAGGGACGGAGATATGATCTCCTACGAGCAGTACTTC
CDR3: CAPVHRDGDMISYEQYF

V: TRBV14
D: -
size: -
J: TRBJ1-4
DNA: TGTGCCAGCAGCCGGGGAGACTCAACTAATGAAAAACTGTTTTTT
CDR3: CASSRGDSTNEKLFF

V: TRBV27
D: TRBD2
size: -
J: TRBJ2-5
DNA: TGTGCCAGCAGTCTAAACTCATGGACTAGCGGGACTGAGACCCAGTACTTC
CDR3: CASSLNSWTSGTETQYF

V: TRBV12-5
D: -
size: -
J: TRBJ1-5
DNA: TGTGCTAGTGGTTTCGGGGGGCCGGACCCCCAGCATTTT
CDR3: CASGFGGPDPQHF

V: TRBV5-1
D: TRBD2
size: -
J: TRBJ2-3
DNA: TGCGCCAGCAGCCCCCTAGCGGGAGGGCCGGCAGATACGCAGTATTTT
CDR3: CASSPLAGGPADTQYF

V: TRBV2
D: TRBD2
size: -
J: TRBJ2-5
DNA: TGTGCCAGCAGTGGTACAGCGGGAGGCGGAGAGACCCAGTACTTC
CDR3: CASSGTAGGGETQYF

V: TRBV9
D: -
size: -
J: TRBJ2-7
DNA: TGTGCCAGCAGCGTAGGGGGCAGGGGCTACGAGCAGTACTTC
CDR3: CASSVGGRGYEQYF

V: TRBV5-6
D: -
size: -
J: TRBJ1-5
DNA: TGTGCCAGCAGCTTGCGGAATCAGCCCCAGCATTTT
CDR3: CASSLRNQPQHF

V: TRBV27
D: -
size: -
J: TRBJ2-1
DNA: TGTGCCAGCAGTTTAAGTGGCGGGGAGCAGTTCTTC
CDR3: CASSLSGGEQFF

V: TRBV28
D: -
size: -
J: TRBJ1-1
DNA: TGTGCCAGCAGTTGGAGAAAAAACACTGAAGCTTTCTTT
CDR3: CASSWRKNTEAFF

V: TRBV11-2
D: TRBD2
size: -
J: TRBJ2-1
DNA: TGTGCCATTCTAGGACCGGGACTAGCCCACAATGAGCAGTTCTTC
CDR3: CAILGPGLAHNEQFF

V: TRBV11-1
D: -
size: -
J: TRBJ2-7
DNA: TGTGCCAGCAGCCTTCAGAACTCCTACGAGCAGTACTTC
CDR3: CASSLQNSYEQYF

V: TRBV14
D: -
size: -
J: TRBJ2-3
DNA: TGTGCCAGCAGCCAAGCTCAGGGCAGGGCCACAGATACGCAGTATTTT
CDR3: CASSQAQGRATDTQYF